The sequence of this TCR beta chain was determined in a study of T cell responses to AZD1222 COVID-19 vaccine. Study outcomes and limitations: Within unmutated variant regions lay the reported targets of nearly half of spike-specific TCRs. Repertoire collection took place solely once the T cell response had peaked.

This clone was counted a single time. Its antigen is as yet unknown. Libraries were prepared by immunoSEQ multiplex PCR; TCRdb keeps only in-frame clonotypes and omits some of them. The table lists roughly 70,000 clones, 79% of them singletons. The CDR3 is 14 residues long. Trimming removed 3 bases from V and 4 bases from J, with 10 bases in between. Germline loops: CDR1 SNHLY, CDR2 FYNNEI. The rearrangement uses TRBV2 and TRBJ1-5; D unresolved. This material consisted of peripheral blood, taken on day 0 of MenACWY control vaccination. The clonotype originates from an adult in good health. The CDR3 region has the DNA TGTGCCAGCAGTGATCCGGGGAGGAATCAGCCCCAGCATTTT. Translated, it gives CASSDPGRNQPQHF.